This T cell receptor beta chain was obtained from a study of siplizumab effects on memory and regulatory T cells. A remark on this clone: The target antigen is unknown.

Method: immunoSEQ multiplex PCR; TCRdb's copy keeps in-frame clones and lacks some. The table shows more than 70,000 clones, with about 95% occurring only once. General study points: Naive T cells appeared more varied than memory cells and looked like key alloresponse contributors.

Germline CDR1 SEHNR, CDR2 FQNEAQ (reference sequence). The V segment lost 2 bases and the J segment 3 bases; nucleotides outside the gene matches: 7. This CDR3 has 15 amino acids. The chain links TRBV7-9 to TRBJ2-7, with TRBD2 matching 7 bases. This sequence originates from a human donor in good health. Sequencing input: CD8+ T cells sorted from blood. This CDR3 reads CASSLMEGLFYEQYF. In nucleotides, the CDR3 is TGTGCCAGCAGCTTAATGGAGGGACTATTCTACGAGCAGTACTTC.